This T cell receptor beta chain was obtained from a study of PD-1 blockade in classical Hodgkin lymphoma (dated by TCRdb to between 2020 and 2021). General notes on the study: Nivolumab dosing was 3 mg/kg intravenously every 2 weeks, continuing until either disease progression or unacceptable toxicity. A peripheral blood immune signature of response to PD-1 blockade in classical Hodgkin lymphoma was defined using TCR beta sequencing and CyTOF.

Including cysteine and phenylalanine, the CDR3 has 16 amino acids. The retained sequence is limited to the CDR3, 48 bases, with the frame set at the first base. The germline V gene supplies CDR1 LGHNT and CDR2 FRNRAP. Trimming accounts for 7 bases at V and 4 bases at J, while the number of junction bases matched to no gene is 10. The full study reports these points: Baseline TCR diversity was reported as lower in newly diagnosed patients than in healthy donors, and lower still in relapsed/refractory patients. The study covered only a single clinical trial cohort, and the causes of the repertoire differences, possibly disease activity or prior therapy, were still not defined. Lower diversity was seen in patients whose nivolumab began less than 1 year after ASCT, and these patients were left out of later analyses so that immune reconstitution would not confound the results. CD4+ but not CD8+ TCR diversity rose significantly by C4D1 (p=0.0027 vs p=0.16), most apparent in complete responders (p=0.02). Among trial patients, those achieving complete response had baseline diversity similar to that of newly diagnosed patients, while diversity was significantly lower in partial responders and progressors.

The sample's time point label, decoded: cycle 2 day 1 (C2D1) of nivolumab. All trial patients had relapsed after autologous stem cell transplantation, with cohorts A, B and C differing in prior brentuximab vedotin exposure. The trial cohort included 55 to 60 patients with relapsed/refractory classical Hodgkin lymphoma, and each patient had a best overall response of complete response, partial response or progressive disease. Single-agent nivolumab was administered to trial patients in the multi-cohort phase II CheckMate 205 trial. An independent review committee assessed best overall response by applying the 2007 International Working Group response criteria. PBMCs from the trial were collected at three points: immediately before nivolumab initiation (C1D1), and during therapy at cycle 2 day 1 and cycle 4 day 1. Peripheral blood was collected in 8 mL Vacutainer Cell Preparation Tubes, from which PBMCs were isolated by centrifugation and then cryopreserved.

Remarks on this clone: Its antigen is currently not known. The input lacks base qualities; no much larger clone sits a single base away.

Genomic DNA was isolated using the Qiagen DNeasy kit from unsorted PBMCs as well as from negatively selected CD4+ and CD8+ fractions. Amplification of TCR beta CDR3 regions was done by immunoSEQ multiplex PCR with primers that anneal to V and J segments. Amplification bias was minimized using a synthetic immune receptor repertoire, and residual bias was removed computationally after sequencing. For the original study's pipeline: Repertoire diversity was quantified as the Shannon entropy index using custom Python scripts. Unsorted, CD4+ and CD8+ repertoires were analyzed separately, except for combined analyses in which CD4+ and CD8+ sequences were merged in silico. Clonal expansion was defined as a frequency increase of at least 2-fold after treatment compared with C1D1, and clones undetected at baseline were assigned a pseudocount of 0.5. Singleton clones were defined as clones with 0 or 1 copy at C1D1, and non-singleton clones were defined as clones with 2 or more copies. Clones expanded in unsorted samples were labelled as CD4+, CD8+ or unknown by matching protein sequences in sorted samples from the same patient. Wilcoxon tests on paired samples were used to test diversity changes from C1D1 to C4D1. TCRdb mirrors the immuneACCESS table, restricted to in-frame sequences. Some clones are absent from its copies; in checked studies, under half trace to an unresolved V gene, and the reason for the others is unknown. Clone size and the V and J calls come from that table; the DNA yielded D and trimming. Present in this sample are 25,000 to 30,000 clones, less than 90% of which were seen just once. The ten most abundant clones make up over 20% of the sample.

The material sequenced was peripheral blood mononuclear cells (PBMCs), taken before the second cycle of nivolumab. The chain links TRBV12-5 with TRBJ2-2; 9 bases in the middle match TRBD2. This TCR derives from a human donor with classical Hodgkin lymphoma. The nucleotide sequence is given as TGTGCTAGTGACCGTCGCGGGGGGGCATTCACCGGGGAGCTGTTTTTT. It codes for CASDRRGGAFTGELFF.